This T cell receptor (beta chain) was found in a study of blood T cell repertoires in COVID-19. On the study more broadly: Whether acute or convalescent, the COVID-19 samples came from the United States, Italy and Spain. Nucleic acid was either cDNA or gDNA, and it came from T cells, B-cell-depleted T cells, or PBMCs.

The CDR3 has 15 amino acids. Trimming took 3 bases from V and 2 from J; bases not matched to a gene: 6. Germline CDR1 is LNHDA and CDR2 is SQIVND (reference sequence). Authors' data handling: For nucleated cells, counts were estimated from reference gene primer amplification. Produced via immunoSEQ multiplex PCR; TCRdb's table is partial and in-frame only. The D gene and trimming were derived from the DNA, and the V and J assignments and clone size from that table. The top ten hold about 5.3% of the sample, which has roughly 80,000 clones, approximately 88% seen once. The source is a woman of 80 years or more with active or convalescent COVID-19. The rearrangement joins TRBV19 to TRBJ1-2; 7 bases are shared with TRBD1. The sample comprised peripheral blood. The CDR3 sequence: CASSIYKTGNYGYTF. DNA of the CDR3: TGTGCCAGTAGTATTTACAAGACAGGGAACTATGGCTACACCTTC.